Listed here are 21 T cell receptor beta chains from one sample, sequenced in a study of blood T cell repertoires in COVID-19. Method: immunoSEQ multiplex PCR; TCRdb's copy keeps in-frame clones and lacks some. The repertoire includes 160,000 or so clones, 80% to 90% of them detected once, and around 2.9% sits in the top ten. The sequenced sample consisted of peripheral blood. All receptors derive from a man aged 55-75 years with acute or convalescent COVID-19.

The V call is TRBV2, the J call TRBJ2-4; possibly TRBD1 for D (7 bases). From germline, CDR1 is SNHLY and CDR2 FYNNEI. V shed 0 bases and J shed 6 bases, with 12 bases lying between them. This CDR3 has 15 residues. The DNA of the CDR3 is TGTGCCAGCAGTGAAGCTAGGCGGGACAGAAACATTCAGTACTTC. Translation: CASSEARRDRNIQYF.

This clone came up a few times. This chain uses TRBV24-1 with TRBJ2-7, with D possibly being TRBD2 (6 bases). This CDR3 is 14 amino acids long. Germline V gene sequence: CDR1 KGHDR, CDR2 SFDVKD. Trimming pared 3 bases from V and 6 bases from J, leaving 14 bases between. CDR3 amino acids: CATSDTGGSGEQYF. The CDR3, as DNA: TGTGCCACCAGTGATACCGGAGGGAGTGGCGAGCAGTACTTC.

The chain uses TRBV5-1 and TRBJ1-2; tentative D call: TRBD1 (5 bases). Trimming took 4 bases from V and 1 from J, leaving 11 bases between them. This CDR3 region has 14 residues. Germline V lookup: CDR1 SGHRS, CDR2 YFSETQ. In DNA form, the CDR3 reads TGCGCCAGCAGCCGGTTAGGGGATAACTATGGCTACACCTTC. It encodes CASSRLGDNYGYTF.

This clone appeared a single time. The chain's CDR3 is CASSLYGKGANTEAFF. The CDR3 coding sequence is TGTGCCAGCAGTTTATATGGAAAGGGGGCGAACACTGAAGCTTTCTTT. V and J are TRBV28 and TRBJ1-1; 7 bases align to TRBD1. Looked up from germline, CDR1 is MDHEN and CDR2 is SYDVKM. The CDR3 extends over 16 amino acids. V was pared by 1 base and J by 1 base, with 6 bases of the junction left unmatched.

The chain links TRBV27 to TRBJ2-3, with D tentatively TRBD1 (6 bases). This CDR3 is built from 16 residues. Germline-derived CDR1 and CDR2 are MNHEY and SMNVEV (reference sequence). V gave up 2 bases and J gave up 1 base, with 13 bases separating them. This chain's CDR3 is CASSLLGAPRTDTQYF. DNA of the CDR3: TGTGCCAGCAGTTTACTGGGGGCGCCTCGCACAGATACGCAGTATTTT.

V gene TRBV6-6 combines with J gene TRBJ1-3; 7 bases agree with TRBD1. The J segment lost 2 bases and the V segment lost 2 bases, leaving 0 bases of the junction unmatched. The CDR3 extends over 14 amino acids. The germline gives CDR1 MNHNY, CDR2 SVGAGI (reference sequence). The CDR3, as DNA: TGTGCCAGCAGTTACGACAGGGCTGGAAACACCATATATTTT. This sequence encodes CASSYDRAGNTIYF.

The gene calls are TRBV6-6 and TRBJ1-1; 7 bases map to TRBD1. Germline CDR1 is MNHNY and CDR2 is SVGAGI (reference sequence). The CDR3 is 11 residues long. With V trimmed by 11 bases and J by 6 bases, 6 bases remained unmatched. This chain's CDR3 is CACQGVAEAFF. The CDR3, as DNA: TGTGCCTGTCAGGGGGTCGCTGAAGCTTTCTTT.

The chain recombines TRBV5-1 with TRBJ1-6, with 7 bases fitting TRBD1. CDR1 SGHRS and CDR2 YFSETQ come from the germline V gene. The V and J ends lost 6 bases and 8 bases, in that order; junction bases with no gene match: 11. This CDR3 comprises 15 residues. The CDR3: CASTQRQGNDSPLHF. CDR3 DNA sequence: TGCGCCAGCACCCAGAGACAGGGTAATGATTCACCCCTCCACTTT.

The J gene is TRBJ2-7, the V gene TRBV9; 7 bases are shared with TRBD1. Looked up from germline, CDR1 is SGDLS and CDR2 is YYNGEE. The CDR3 consists of 12 residues. The CDR3 nucleotides read TGTGCAGATGGACAGGACCCCTACGAGCAGTACTTC. It specifies CADGQDPYEQYF.

The V gene is TRBV5-6, the J gene TRBJ2-3, with 10 positions matching TRBD2. With V trimmed by 3 bases and J by 6 bases, 7 bases remained unmatched. CDR3 size: 15 residues. Germline V gives CDR1 SGHDT, CDR2 YYEEEE. CDR3 sequence: CASSYLAGGQDTQYF. CDR3 bases: TGTGCCAGCAGCTATTTAGCGGGAGGACAGGATACGCAGTATTTT.

The genes are TRBV30 and TRBJ1-1; D is possibly TRBD1 (5 bases). V was cut by 4 bases and J by 6 bases, with 15 bases left in between. The CDR3 is 13 residues long. The V gene's germline CDR1 is GTSNPN and CDR2 SVGIG (reference sequence). The DNA of the CDR3 is TGTGCCTGGAAGATCGGGGGGGAGGCTGAAGCTTTCTTT. As protein: CAWKIGGEAEAFF. Based on the CDR3 plus reference TRBV30 and TRBJ1-1, the full variable domain is SQTIHQWPATLVQPVGSPLSLECTVEGTSNPNLYWYRQAAGRGLQLLFYSVGIGQISSEVPQNLSASRPQDRQFILSSKKLLLSDSGFYLCAWKIGGEAEAFFGQGTRLTVV.

The chain uses TRBV6-6 and TRBJ1-4, with D maybe TRBD1 (5 bases). CDR1 MNHNY and CDR2 SVGAGI come from the germline V gene (reference sequence). CDR3 length: 15 amino acids. V was shortened by 3 bases and J by 1 base, with 9 bases between the two germline ends. The CDR3 is CASSYQGRTNEKLFF. The CDR3 nucleotides read TGTGCCAGCAGTTATCAGGGCCGAACTAATGAAAAACTGTTTTTT.

This sequence joins TRBV29-1 and TRBJ1-5; a weak D match, TRBD1 (5 bases). The ends were cut back, 0 bases at V and 7 bases at J, with 22 bases in the middle. Germline assignment: CDR1 SQVTM and CDR2 ANQGSEA. CDR3 size: 17 residues. This CDR3 reads CSVEDREPQVLSQPQHF. The CDR3 bases are TGCAGCGTTGAAGATCGCGAACCACAGGTACTTAGCCAGCCCCAGCATTTT.

The V call is TRBV13, the J call TRBJ1-1, with D perhaps matching TRBD1 (6 bases). V was clipped by 0 bases and J by 1 base, with 6 bases between them. Germline-derived CDR1 and CDR2 are PRHDT and FYEKMQ (reference sequence). The CDR3 length is 14 residues. The CDR3 coding sequence is TGTGCCAGCAGCTTAGGGGACAGGAACACTGAAGCTTTCTTT. This sequence encodes CASSLGDRNTEAFF.

This sequence joins TRBV2 and TRBJ2-7, with 7 bases matching TRBD1. After removal of 5 bases from V and 0 bases from J, the junction contained 10 bases not matched to a gene. This CDR3 comprises 16 residues. The germline V gene has CDR1 SNHLY and CDR2 FYNNEI. The chain's CDR3 is CASSSQGQSSSYEQYF. The CDR3 DNA sequence: TGTGCCAGCAGTTCCCAGGGACAGTCTAGCTCCTACGAGCAGTACTTC.

The rearrangement uses TRBV19 and TRBJ1-1; 8 bases agree with TRBD1. The V gene's germline CDR1 is LNHDA and CDR2 SQIVND (reference sequence). V lost 5 bases and J lost 6; bases outside the gene matches: 11. The CDR3 extends over 15 amino acids. The CDR3 region is CASSVYLDRVPEAFF. Written as DNA, the CDR3 is TGTGCCAGTAGTGTCTACTTGGACAGGGTCCCTGAAGCTTTCTTT.

The rearrangement uses TRBV6-2 or TRBV6-3 and TRBJ2-3; 9 bases line up with TRBD2. There are 17 residues in the CDR3. V shed 0 bases, J shed 2 bases, and the junction held 6 bases outside the gene matches. Germline loops: CDR1 MNHEY, CDR2 SVGEGT. In DNA form, the CDR3 reads TGTGCCAGCAGTTACTCACGCGCGGGGGGGGCCACAGATACGCAGTATTTT. It specifies CASSYSRAGGATDTQYF.

This clone was found once. CDR3 in DNA: TGTGCCAGCAGCTTGAAGGCAGCGGATTATGGCTACACCTTC. Encoded protein: CASSLKAADYGYTF. The rearrangement links TRBV5-8 to TRBJ1-2; D uncertain. Trimming left V 1 base short and J 5 bases short, with 12 bases between. Germline values: CDR1 SGHTS, CDR2 YDEGEE. CDR3 length equals 14 residues.

The rearrangement links TRBV5-5 to TRBJ1-1; TRBD1 matches at 12 bases. The CDR3 has 15 amino acids. Germline-derived CDR1 and CDR2 are SGHKS and YYEKEE (reference sequence). J lost 7 bases, V lost 4 bases, and 8 bases had no gene match. This CDR3 is CASSQSGQGASEAFF. CDR3 in DNA: TGTGCCAGCAGCCAATCGGGACAGGGGGCAAGTGAAGCTTTCTTT.

V usage is TRBV4-1 and J usage is TRBJ1-2, with D tentatively TRBD1 (6 bases). With 1 base removed from V and 0 bases from J, the gap between germline ends came to 12 bases. The CDR3 extends over 16 amino acids. Germline-derived CDR1 and CDR2 are MGHRA and YSYEKL. The CDR3: CASSQGLGAPNYGYTF. The CDR3 DNA is TGCGCCAGCAGCCAAGGGTTGGGGGCCCCTAACTATGGCTACACCTTC.

This chain links TRBV3-1 (or the pseudogene TRBV3-2) with TRBJ1-1; D may be TRBD1 (6 bases). Trimming took 5 bases from V and 4 from J, leaving 14 bases between them. CDR1 and CDR2 (germline): LGHDT, YNNKEL (reference sequence). The CDR3 totals 14 residues. Here the CDR3 reads CASSSTGKGTEAFF. CDR3 sequence (DNA): TGTGCCAGCAGCTCTACAGGGAAGGGCACTGAAGCTTTCTTT.